The TCR beta chain under discussion was sequenced for a study of T cell responses to AZD1222 COVID-19 vaccine. Broader study findings: The study found vaccine-associated CD4 TCRs spanning spike, dominant at 160-218 and 743-854. A reported finding is that nearly half of spike-specific TCRs target unmutated variant regions. The donor group comprised mostly white British people and more females; the analysis possibly underestimated clonal diversity.

Points on this clone: Its antigen is currently unknown.

Germline V gene sequence: CDR1 SGDLS, CDR2 YYNGEE. Trimming took off 3 bases at V and 8 bases at J, with 12 bases between the two ends. This CDR3 comprises 13 residues. The assay was immunoSEQ multiplex PCR, and TCRdb's table has in-frame clones only and misses some. The table lists approximately 70,000 clones, 88% of them singletons, with approximately 5% in the top ten. The rearrangement links TRBV9 to TRBJ1-3, with a weak D call TRBD1 (6 bases). The material was peripheral blood, obtained 28 days after the second dose of the MenACWY control vaccine. This TCR derives from an adult who received the MenACWY meningococcal vaccine as a control. CDR3 sequence: CASSGPQGHTIYF. The CDR3 region has the DNA TGTGCCAGCAGCGGACCCCAGGGGCACACCATATATTTT.